This T cell receptor (beta chain) was found in a study of CD8 T cells in ankylosing spondylitis. Study observations and caveats: Disease-linked clones were CD8+ and relatively rare in peripheral blood. Reported data indicate significant enrichment of disease-linked clones within matched ankylosing spondylitis synovial fluid.

This clonotype was seen repeatedly, ten times or more. Its antigen remains unknown. Per germline, CDR1 MNHEY and CDR2 SVGEGT. The CDR3 spans 13 residues. V dropped 2 bases and J dropped 5; count of bases not matched to a gene: 2. TCRdb used MiXCR to reprocess the 5' RACE reads, holding one entry per CDR3 protein. In the table there are under 200,000 distinct CDR3 sequences, roughly 13% of which are singletons. Sequencing used blood, either unsorted or a sorted T cell fraction (not recorded which). This sequence was found in a female donor with ankylosing spondylitis or in good health (not recorded which). This chain uses TRBV6-2 or TRBV6-3 with TRBJ2-5, with 7 bases identical to TRBD2. CDR3 sequence: CASSYSSGETQYF. The CDR3 DNA follows: TGTGCCAGCAGTTACAGTAGCGGGGAGACCCAGTACTTC.